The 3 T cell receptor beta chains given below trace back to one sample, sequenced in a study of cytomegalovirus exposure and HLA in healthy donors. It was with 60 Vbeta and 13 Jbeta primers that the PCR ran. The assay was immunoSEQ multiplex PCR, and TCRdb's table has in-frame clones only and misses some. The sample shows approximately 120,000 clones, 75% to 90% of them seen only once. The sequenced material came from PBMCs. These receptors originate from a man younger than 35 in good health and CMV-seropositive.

The DNA of the CDR3 is TGTGCCTGGGACCAGGGGCCCTACGAGCAGTACTTC. Residues: CAWDQGPYEQYF. The V gene is TRBV30, the J gene TRBJ2-7; a weak D match, TRBD1 (6 bases). Trimming took 5 bases from V and 2 from J, leaving 10 bases between them. The CDR3 runs 12 residues. The V gene's germline CDR1 is GTSNPN and CDR2 SVGIG (reference sequence).

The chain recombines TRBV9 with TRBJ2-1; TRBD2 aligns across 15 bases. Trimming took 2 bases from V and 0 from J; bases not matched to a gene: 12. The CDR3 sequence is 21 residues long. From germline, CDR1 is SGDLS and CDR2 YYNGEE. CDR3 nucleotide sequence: TGTGCCAGCAGCGTCCTACCCTTTCCGGGACTAGCGGGGGGCTCCTACAATGAGCAGTTCTTC. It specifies CASSVLPFPGLAGGSYNEQFF. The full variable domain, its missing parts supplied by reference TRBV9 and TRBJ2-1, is DSGVTQTPKHLITATGQRVTLRCSPRSGDLSVYWYQQSLDQGLQFLIQYYNGEERAKGNILERFSAQQFPDLHSELNLSSLELGDSALYFCASSVLPFPGLAGGSYNEQFFGPGTRLTVL.

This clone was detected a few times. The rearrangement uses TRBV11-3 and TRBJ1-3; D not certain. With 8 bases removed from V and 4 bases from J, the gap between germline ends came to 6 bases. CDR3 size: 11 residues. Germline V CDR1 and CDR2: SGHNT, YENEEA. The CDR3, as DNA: TGTGCCAGCCACACCGGAAACACCATATATTTT. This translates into CASHTGNTIYF.